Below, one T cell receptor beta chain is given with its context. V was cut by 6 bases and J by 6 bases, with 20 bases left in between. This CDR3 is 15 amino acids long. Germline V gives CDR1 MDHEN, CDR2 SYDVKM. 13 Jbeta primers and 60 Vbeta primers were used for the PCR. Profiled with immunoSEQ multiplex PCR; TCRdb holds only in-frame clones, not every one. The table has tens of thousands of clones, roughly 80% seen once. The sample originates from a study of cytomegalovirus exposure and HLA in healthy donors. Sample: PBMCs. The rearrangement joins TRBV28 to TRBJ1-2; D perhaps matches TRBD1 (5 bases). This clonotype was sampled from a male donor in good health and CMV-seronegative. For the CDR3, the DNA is TGTGCCAGCAGCCCCGGCTCTCTCAGGGTTCATGGCTACACCTTC. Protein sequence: CASSPGSLRVHGYTF.